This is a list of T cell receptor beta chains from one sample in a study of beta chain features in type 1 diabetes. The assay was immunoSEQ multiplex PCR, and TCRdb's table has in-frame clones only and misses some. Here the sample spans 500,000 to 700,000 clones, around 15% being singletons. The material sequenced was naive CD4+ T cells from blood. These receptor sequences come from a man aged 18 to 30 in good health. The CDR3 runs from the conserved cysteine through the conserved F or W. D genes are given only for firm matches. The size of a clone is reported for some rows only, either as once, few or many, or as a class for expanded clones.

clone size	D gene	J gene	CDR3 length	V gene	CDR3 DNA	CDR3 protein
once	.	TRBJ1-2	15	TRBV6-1	TGTGCCAGCAGTGAAGGGGGAAGGTCCCGATATGGCTACACCTTC	CASSEGGRSRYGYTF
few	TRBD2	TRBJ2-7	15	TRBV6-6	TGTGCCAGCAGTTACCCCCCGGGACTAGTCATCGAGCAGTACTTC	CASSYPPGLVIEQYF
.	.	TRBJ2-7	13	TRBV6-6	TGTGCCAGCATTGGTGGGGGTGCGTACGAGCAGTACTTC	CASIGGGAYEQYF
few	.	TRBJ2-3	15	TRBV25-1	TGTGCCAGCAGTGAACCCAGGCCTAGCGCAGATACGCAGTATTTT	CASSEPRPSADTQYF
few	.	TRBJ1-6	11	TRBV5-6	TGTGCCAGCAGCTTCGGGGGCACCCTCCACTTT	CASSFGGTLHF
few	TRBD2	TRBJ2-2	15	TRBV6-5	TGTGCCAGCAGTTATGATGCGGGAGTTCGCGGGGAGCTGTTTTTT	CASSYDAGVRGELFF
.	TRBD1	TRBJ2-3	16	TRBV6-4	TGTGCCAGCAGTGAAGGGACAGGGGGTAGCACAGATACGCAGTATTTT	CASSEGTGGSTDTQYF
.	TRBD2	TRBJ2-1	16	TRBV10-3	TGTGCCATCAGTGAGTCGGCGGGAGTTTATTGGGGGGAGCAGTTCTTC	CAISESAGVYWGEQFF
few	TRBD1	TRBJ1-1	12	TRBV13	TGTGCCAGCAGGACAGGGCTTTCTGAAGCTTTCTTT	CASRTGLSEAFF
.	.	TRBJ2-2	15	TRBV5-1	TGCGCCAGCAGCTTAGCCCCAGGGTACACCGGGGAGCTGTTTTTT	CASSLAPGYTGELFF
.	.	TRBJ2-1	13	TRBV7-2	TGTGCCAGCAGCTTTCGGGGCGGGGATGAGCAGTTCTTC	CASSFRGGDEQFF
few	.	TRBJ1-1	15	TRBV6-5	TGTGCCAGCAGCCAGACCGTTGGACAGCACACTGAAGCTTTCTTT	CASSQTVGQHTEAFF
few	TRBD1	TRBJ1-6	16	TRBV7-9	TGTGCCAGCAGCCTGAACAAGGACAGGGGTAATTCACCCCTCCACTTT	CASSLNKDRGNSPLHF
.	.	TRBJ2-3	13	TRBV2	TGTGCCAGCAGTGGAGTAGGCACAGATACGCAGTATTTT	CASSGVGTDTQYF
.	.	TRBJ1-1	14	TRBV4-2	TGTGCCAGCAGCCAAGATCACGGAAACTTTGAAGCTTTCTTT	CASSQDHGNFEAFF
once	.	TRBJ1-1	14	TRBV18	TGTGCCAGCTCACCTGCAGTTTCGAACACTGAAGCTTTCTTT	CASSPAVSNTEAFF
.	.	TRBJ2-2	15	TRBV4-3	TGCGCCAGCAGCCAATTCCCAGCGAACACCGGGGAGCTGTTTTTT	CASSQFPANTGELFF
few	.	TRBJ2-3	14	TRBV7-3	TGTGCCAGCAGCTTTGATGCGAGCACAGATACGCAGTATTTT	CASSFDASTDTQYF
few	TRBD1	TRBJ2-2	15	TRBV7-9	TGTGCCAGCACACCGGGACAGGGTATCACCGGGGAGCTGTTTTTT	CASTPGQGITGELFF
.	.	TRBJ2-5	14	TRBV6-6	TGTGCCAGCAGTTATAAGGGGGGTGCAGAGACCCAGTACTTC	CASSYKGGAETQYF
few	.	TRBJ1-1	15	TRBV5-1	TGCGCCAGCAGCTACGAACTGAGAGGGGACACTGAAGCTTTCTTT	CASSYELRGDTEAFF
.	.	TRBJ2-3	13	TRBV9	TGTGCCAGCAGCGTAGCTCACTCAGATACGCAGTATTTT	CASSVAHSDTQYF
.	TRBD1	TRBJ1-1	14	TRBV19	TGTGCCAGTACCCACAGGGGATCTCTCACTGAAGCTTTCTTT	CASTHRGSLTEAFF
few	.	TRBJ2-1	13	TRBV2	TGTGCCAGCAGTTCTACTCACGGCAATGAGCAATTCTTC	CASSSTHGNEQFF
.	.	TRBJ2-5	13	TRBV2	TGTGCCAGCACCAGGGACTTCGGGGAGACCCAGTACTTC	CASTRDFGETQYF
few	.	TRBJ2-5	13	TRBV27	TGTGCCAGCAGTACCCAGAGCCGGGGGCCCCAGTACTTC	CASSTQSRGPQYF
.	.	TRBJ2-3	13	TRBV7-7	TGTGCCAGCAGCTGGGACTCCGGGGATACGCAGTATTTT	CASSWDSGDTQYF
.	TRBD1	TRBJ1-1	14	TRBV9	TGTGCCAGCAGCCGGGACAGATTGAACACTGAAGCTTTCTTT	CASSRDRLNTEAFF
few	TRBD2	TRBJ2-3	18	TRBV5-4	TGTGCCAGCAGCTTGAATCTAGCGGGAGGTCCTGCCACAGATACGCAGTATTTT	CASSLNLAGGPATDTQYF